This T cell receptor beta chain came from a study of cytomegalovirus exposure and HLA in healthy donors. Study-wide findings and caveats: It was reported that the classifier diagnosed cytomegalovirus status with high specificity and sensitivity in both the original and validation cohorts. The authors listed over 150 TCR beta chains as cytomegalovirus-associated.

Unmatched junction bases numbered 11, after V lost 4 bases and J lost 7 bases. The germline gives CDR1 MNHEY, CDR2 SMNVEV (reference sequence). The CDR3 length is 16 residues. The validation cohort, a group of over a hundred subjects, included the donors and was separate from the roughly 620-subject first cohort. To note about this clone: Its cognate antigen is unknown.

The method was immunoSEQ multiplex PCR; TCRdb's version includes in-frame clones alone and lacks a portion of them. The sample holds a few hundred thousand clones; around 87% are singletons and the top ten take around 0.34%. Sequencing was carried out using PBMCs. The TCR originated in a woman between 18 and 29 years old in good health and CMV-seronegative. V and J are TRBV27 and TRBJ1-2; 11 bases are a match to TRBD1. DNA of the CDR3: TGTGCCAGCAGTTCACCCTCGGGGACAGGGGGTGTTGGCTACACCTTC. Encoded protein: CASSSPSGTGGVGYTF.